This passage covers 2 T cell receptor beta chains from one sample sequenced in a study of cytomegalovirus exposure and HLA in healthy donors. With 60 Vbeta and 13 Jbeta primers, the PCR was carried out. Repertoires were generated with immunoSEQ multiplex PCR, while TCRdb's copy carries only in-frame clones and drops some. The profile shows about 150,000 clones, 75% of them singletons. Sequencing input: PBMCs. These receptors came from a man aged 25-45 years in good health and CMV-seronegative.

For this clone: The junction does not match germline at one end; this may be a read error. In DNA form, the CDR3 reads TGCGCCAGCAGCTTGGGGACAGGCCCCGCCCCTGGGGCCAACGGCCTGACTTTC. Amino acid sequence: CASSLGTGPAPGANGLTF. The chain recombines TRBV5-1 with TRBJ2-6; 7 positions agree with TRBD1. There are 18 residues in the CDR3. Germline V gene lookup returns CDR1 SGHRS and CDR2 YFSETQ.

The chain has TRBV7-9 and TRBJ2-1; D not certain. There are 16 residues in the CDR3. CDR1 and CDR2 from the germline V gene are SEHNR and FQNEAQ (reference sequence). Trimming pared 5 bases from V and 0 bases from J, leaving 14 bases between. The CDR3 here is CASSPLEDTSYNEQFF. The DNA of the CDR3 is TGTGCCAGCAGCCCCCTCGAGGATACCTCCTACAATGAGCAGTTCTTC.